The 4 T cell receptor beta chains below all came from one sample that was sequenced in a study of blood T cell repertoires in COVID-19. The repertoire was sequenced with immunoSEQ multiplex PCR; TCRdb's copy has only in-frame clones and lacks some. The sample lists 250,000 to 300,000 clones; 65% to 90% were seen once. The specimen was peripheral blood. These receptors all stem from a man aged 45 to 65 with active or convalescent COVID-19.

The chain has TRBV28 and TRBJ2-2; 9 nucleotides match TRBD2. Germline assignment: CDR1 MDHEN and CDR2 SYDVKM. CDR3 length equals 16 residues. J lost 0 bases, V lost 6 bases, and 5 bases had no gene match. CDR3 nucleotides: TGTGCCAGCAGACTCTTAGCGGGAGCGAACACCGGGGAGCTGTTTTTT. Translating it yields CASRLLAGANTGELFF.

The chain has TRBV2 and TRBJ2-3, with 10 nucleotides matching TRBD1. V dropped 5 bases and J dropped 3; count of bases not matched to a gene: 8. CDR3 length: 16 residues. CDR1 is SNHLY and CDR2 is FYNNEI in the germline V gene. CDR3 coding DNA: TGTGCCAGCAGTTCTCCCAGGACAGGGGGAACAGATACGCAGTATTTT. Translated, it gives CASSSPRTGGTDTQYF.

The chain recombines TRBV3-1 (or the pseudogene TRBV3-2) with TRBJ2-5; D is undetermined. The germline V and J ends were trimmed by 2 bases and 9 bases, with 7 bases remaining between them. From germline, CDR1 is LGHDT and CDR2 YNNKEL (reference sequence). The length of the CDR3 is 11 residues. CDR3: CASSQSLAQYF. CDR3 nucleotides: TGTGCCAGCAGCCAAAGCTTAGCCCAGTACTTC.

V gene TRBV6-1 combines with J gene TRBJ1-5; tentative D call: TRBD1 (6 bases). Germline CDR1 reads MNHNS; CDR2 reads SASEGT. This CDR3 has 15 residues. The V end lost 3 bases, the J end lost 4 bases, and 13 bases lay between the germline ends. The CDR3 DNA sequence: TGTGCCAGCAGTGAGCAGGGGTTAGGTAATCAGCCCCAGCATTTT. Translation gives CASSEQGLGNQPQHF.